This TCR beta chain was captured in a study of shared clonotypes between healthy human individuals. Overall study: Each donor's CD4 naive and CD4 memory cells filled three plates apiece, CD8 naive two, and CD8 memory one.

Naive-designated CD8 cells lacked CD45RO, were positively enriched for CCR7, and omitted terminally differentiated effector memory CD45RA+ cells. This CDR3 comprises 15 residues. Germline V lookup: CDR1 GTSNPN, CDR2 SVGIG (reference sequence). V dropped 0 bases and J dropped 7; count of bases not matched to a gene: 7. Clones were read by immunoSEQ multiplex PCR, and TCRdb kept only the in-frame ones, dropping some. The sample yields about 2 million clones, about 95% seen once. Sequencing used naive CD8+ T cells sorted from blood. This chain links TRBV30 with TRBJ1-5, with 9 positions matching TRBD1. This receptor was taken from a man younger than 30 in good health. CDR3 nucleotides: TGTGCCTGGAGTGTTTCTACAGGGGGCAGACAGCCCCAGCATTTT. Protein: CAWSVSTGGRQPQHF.